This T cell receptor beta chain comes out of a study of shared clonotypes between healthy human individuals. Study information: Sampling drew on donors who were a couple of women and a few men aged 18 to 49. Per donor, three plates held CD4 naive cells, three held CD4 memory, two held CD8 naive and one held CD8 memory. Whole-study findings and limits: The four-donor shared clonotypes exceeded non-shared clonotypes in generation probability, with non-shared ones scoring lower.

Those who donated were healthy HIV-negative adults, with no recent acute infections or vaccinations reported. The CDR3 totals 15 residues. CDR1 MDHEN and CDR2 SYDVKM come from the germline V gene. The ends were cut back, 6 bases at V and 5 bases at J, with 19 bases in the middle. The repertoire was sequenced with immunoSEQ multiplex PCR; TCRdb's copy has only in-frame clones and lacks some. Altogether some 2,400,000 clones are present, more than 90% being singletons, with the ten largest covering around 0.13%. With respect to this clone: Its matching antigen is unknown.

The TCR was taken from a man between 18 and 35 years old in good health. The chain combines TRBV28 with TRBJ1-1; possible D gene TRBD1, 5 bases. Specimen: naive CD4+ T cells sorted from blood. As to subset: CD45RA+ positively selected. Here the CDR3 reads CASSSFGASGTEAFF. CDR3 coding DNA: TGTGCCAGCAGCTCATTCGGGGCGAGTGGGACTGAAGCTTTCTTT. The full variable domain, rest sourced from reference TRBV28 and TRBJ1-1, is DVKVTQSSRYLVKRTGEKVFLECVQDMDHENMFWYRQDPGLGLRLIYFSYDVKMKEKGDIPEGYSVSREKKERFSLILESASTNQTSMYLCASSSFGASGTEAFFGQGTRLTVV.